This TCR beta chain was profiled in a study of OX40 agonist ivuxolimab in advanced cancers. Study summary: Administration of intravenous ivuxolimab to patients occurred every 2 weeks at 0.01 to 10 mg/kg. The study, taken as a whole, reports: No antigen was identified for the clonally expanded peripheral T cells.

The table came from immunoSEQ multiplex PCR; TCRdb's copy has only in-frame clones and leaves some out. The sample consists of some 20,000 clones, just under 90% of them appearing once. On this clone: The target antigen is unknown.

In germline, CDR1 is MNHNY, CDR2 SVGAGI (reference sequence). The CDR3 loop spans 12 amino acids. Between the trimmed V and J ends, which lost 9 bases and 6 bases, there was a span of 11 bases. The chain joins TRBV6-6 to TRBJ2-2, with a possible D match to TRBD1 (5 bases). The specimen was CD4+ or CD8+ T cells sorted from blood, collected in a trial of the OX40 agonist ivuxolimab. The receptor was derived from an adult with an advanced solid tumor such as melanoma, head and neck, liver or kidney cancer. The CDR3 loop reads CASSTVPGELFF. In DNA, the CDR3 is TGTGCCAGTTCGACAGTCCCCGGGGAGCTGTTTTTT.